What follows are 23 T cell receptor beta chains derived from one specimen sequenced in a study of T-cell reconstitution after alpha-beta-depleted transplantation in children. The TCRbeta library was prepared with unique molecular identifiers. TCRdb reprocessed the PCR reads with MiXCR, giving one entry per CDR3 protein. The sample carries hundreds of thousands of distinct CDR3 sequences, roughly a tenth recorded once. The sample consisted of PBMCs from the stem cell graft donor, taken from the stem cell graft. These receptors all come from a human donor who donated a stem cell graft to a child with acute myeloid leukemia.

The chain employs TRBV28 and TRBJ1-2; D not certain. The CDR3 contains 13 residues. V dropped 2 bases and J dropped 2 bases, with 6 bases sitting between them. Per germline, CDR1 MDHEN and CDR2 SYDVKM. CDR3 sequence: CASSLNRNYGYTF. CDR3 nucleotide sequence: TGTGCCAGCAGTTTAAACCGGAACTATGGCTACACCTTC.

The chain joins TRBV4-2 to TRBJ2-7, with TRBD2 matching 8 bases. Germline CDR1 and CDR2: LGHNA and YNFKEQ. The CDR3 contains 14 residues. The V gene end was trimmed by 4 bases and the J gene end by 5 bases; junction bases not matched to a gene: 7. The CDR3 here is CASSPSLAVHEQYF. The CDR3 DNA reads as TGTGCCAGCAGCCCCTCACTAGCGGTTCACGAGCAGTACTTC.

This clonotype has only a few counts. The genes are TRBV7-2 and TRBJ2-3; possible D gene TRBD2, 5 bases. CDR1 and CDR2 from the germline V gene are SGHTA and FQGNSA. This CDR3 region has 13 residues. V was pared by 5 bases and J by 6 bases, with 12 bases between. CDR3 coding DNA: TGTGCCAGCAGCGGAGGTTCCCGCGATACGCAGTATTTT. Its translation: CASSGGSRDTQYF.

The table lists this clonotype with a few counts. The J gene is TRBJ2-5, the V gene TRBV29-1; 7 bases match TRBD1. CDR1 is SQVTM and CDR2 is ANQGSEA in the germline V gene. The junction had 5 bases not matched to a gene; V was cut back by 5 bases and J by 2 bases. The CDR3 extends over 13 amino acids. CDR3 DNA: TGCAGCGTTCCCCTACAGGGGCAAGAGACCCAGTACTTC. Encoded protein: CSVPLQGQETQYF.

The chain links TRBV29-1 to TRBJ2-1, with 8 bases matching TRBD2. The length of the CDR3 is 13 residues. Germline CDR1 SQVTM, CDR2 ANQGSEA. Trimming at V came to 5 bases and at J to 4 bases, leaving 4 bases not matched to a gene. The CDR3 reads CSVLREGYNEQFF. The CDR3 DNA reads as TGCAGCGTTCTTCGGGAGGGTTACAATGAGCAGTTCTTC.

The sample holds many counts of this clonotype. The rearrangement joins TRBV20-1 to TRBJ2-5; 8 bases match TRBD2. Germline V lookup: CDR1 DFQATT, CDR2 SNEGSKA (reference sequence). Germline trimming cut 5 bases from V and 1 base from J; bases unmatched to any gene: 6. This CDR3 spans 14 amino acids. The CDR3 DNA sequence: TGCAGTGCTGTACCGGGACTAGTCCAAGAGACCCAGTACTTC. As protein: CSAVPGLVQETQYF.

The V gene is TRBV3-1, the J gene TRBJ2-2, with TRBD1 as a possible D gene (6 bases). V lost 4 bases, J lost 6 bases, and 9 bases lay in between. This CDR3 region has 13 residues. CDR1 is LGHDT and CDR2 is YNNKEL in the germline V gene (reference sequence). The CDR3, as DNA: TGTGCCAGCAGCCGGCGGACAGCCGGGGAGCTGTTTTTT. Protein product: CASSRRTAGELFF.

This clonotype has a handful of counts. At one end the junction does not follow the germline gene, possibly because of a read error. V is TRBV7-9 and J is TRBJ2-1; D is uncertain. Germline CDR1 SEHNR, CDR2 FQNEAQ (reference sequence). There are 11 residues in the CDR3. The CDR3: CASSLLLRISF. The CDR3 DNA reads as TGTGCCAGCAGCTTACTTCTTAGGATAAGCTTC.

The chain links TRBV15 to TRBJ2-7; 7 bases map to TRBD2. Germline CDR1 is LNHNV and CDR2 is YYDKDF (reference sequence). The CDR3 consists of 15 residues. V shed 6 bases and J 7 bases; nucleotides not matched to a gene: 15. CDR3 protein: CATSDPQREVREQYF. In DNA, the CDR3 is TGTGCCACCAGTGACCCCCAGCGGGAAGTTAGGGAGCAGTACTTC.

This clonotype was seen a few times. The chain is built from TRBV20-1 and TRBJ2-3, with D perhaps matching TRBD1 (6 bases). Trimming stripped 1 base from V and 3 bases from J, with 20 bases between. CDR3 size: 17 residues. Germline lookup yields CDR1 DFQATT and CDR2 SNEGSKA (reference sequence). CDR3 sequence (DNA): TGCAGTGCTAGAGTTTCAGGGGCCACGAGGGCTACAGATACGCAGTATTTT. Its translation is CSARVSGATRATDTQYF.

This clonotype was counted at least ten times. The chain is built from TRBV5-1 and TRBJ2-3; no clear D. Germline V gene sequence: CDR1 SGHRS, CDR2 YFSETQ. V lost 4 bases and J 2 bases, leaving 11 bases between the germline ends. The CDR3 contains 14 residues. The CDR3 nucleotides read TGCGCCAGCAGCGAGGAGTTAACCACAGATACGCAGTATTTT. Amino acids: CASSEELTTDTQYF.

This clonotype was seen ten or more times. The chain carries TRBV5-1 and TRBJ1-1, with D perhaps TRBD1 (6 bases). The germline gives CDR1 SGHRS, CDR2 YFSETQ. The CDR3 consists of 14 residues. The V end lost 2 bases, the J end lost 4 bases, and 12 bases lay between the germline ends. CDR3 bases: TGCGCCAGCAGCTTAACAGGGATAGGCACTGAAGCTTTCTTT. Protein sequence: CASSLTGIGTEAFF.

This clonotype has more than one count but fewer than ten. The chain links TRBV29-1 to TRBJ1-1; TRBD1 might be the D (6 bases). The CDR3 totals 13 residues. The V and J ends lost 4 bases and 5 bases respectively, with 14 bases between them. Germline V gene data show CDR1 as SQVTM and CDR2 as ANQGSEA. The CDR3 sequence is CSVGAQGRTEAFF. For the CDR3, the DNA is TGCAGCGTTGGAGCACAGGGTAGGACTGAAGCTTTCTTT.

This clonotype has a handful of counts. The CDR3 bases are TGTGCCAGCAGTCCCGTCTCCGGGGGGATTCAGCCCCAGCATTTT. This encodes CASSPVSGGIQPQHF. This chain links TRBV28 with TRBJ1-5, with D possibly TRBD1 on 5 matching bases. Germline lookup yields CDR1 MDHEN and CDR2 SYDVKM. Trimming stripped 5 bases from V and 6 bases from J, with 17 bases between. CDR3 size: 15 residues.

The CDR3 spells CASSERGQDYEQYF. Written as DNA, the CDR3 is TGTGCCAGCAGTGAGAGGGGACAGGACTACGAGCAGTACTTC. The chain carries TRBV6-1 and TRBJ2-7; 8 bases match TRBD1. The V and J ends lost 3 bases and 3 bases, in that order; junction bases with no gene match: 4. CDR1 is MNHNS and CDR2 is SASEGT in the germline V gene. The CDR3 contains 14 residues.

The CDR3 nucleotides read TGTGCCAGCAGCCCCCACCAGCCCATCTCCTACAATGAGCAGTTCTTC. Translated, it gives CASSPHQPISYNEQFF. This chain connects TRBV6-2 or TRBV6-3 to TRBJ2-1; D remains ambiguous. Looked up from germline, CDR1 is MNHEY and CDR2 is SVGEGT. V dropped 6 bases and J dropped 0 bases, with 15 bases sitting between them. This CDR3 region has 16 residues.

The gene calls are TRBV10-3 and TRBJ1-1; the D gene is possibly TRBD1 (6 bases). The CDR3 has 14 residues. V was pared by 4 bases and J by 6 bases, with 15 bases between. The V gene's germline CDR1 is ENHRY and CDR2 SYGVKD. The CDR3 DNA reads TGTGCCATCAGTGGAGTAGGGGGGCTATCTGAAGCTTTCTTT. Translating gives CAISGVGGLSEAFF.

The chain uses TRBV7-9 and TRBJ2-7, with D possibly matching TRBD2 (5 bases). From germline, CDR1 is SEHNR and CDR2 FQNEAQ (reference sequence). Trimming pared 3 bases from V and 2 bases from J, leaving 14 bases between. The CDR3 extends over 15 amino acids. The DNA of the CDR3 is TGTGCCAGCAGCTTTCCAGCGCGGGCTCCCTACGAGCAGTACTTC. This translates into CASSFPARAPYEQYF. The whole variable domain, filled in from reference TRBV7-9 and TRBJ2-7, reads DTGVSQNPRHKITKRGQNVTFRCDPISEHNRLYWYRQTLGQGPEFLTYFQNEAQLEKSRLLSDRFSAERPKGSFSTLEIQRTEQGDSAMYLCASSFPARAPYEQYFGPGTRLTVT.

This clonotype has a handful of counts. CDR3 in amino acids: CASSAKDRGFDEQYF. CDR3 coding DNA: TGTGCCAGCAGCGCGAAGGACAGGGGGTTCGACGAGCAGTACTTC. The chain couples TRBV7-2 to TRBJ2-7; 10 bases line up with TRBD1. The V segment lost 5 bases and the J segment 5 bases; nucleotides outside the gene matches: 9. Germline loops: CDR1 SGHTA, CDR2 FQGNSA. The CDR3 sequence is 15 residues long.

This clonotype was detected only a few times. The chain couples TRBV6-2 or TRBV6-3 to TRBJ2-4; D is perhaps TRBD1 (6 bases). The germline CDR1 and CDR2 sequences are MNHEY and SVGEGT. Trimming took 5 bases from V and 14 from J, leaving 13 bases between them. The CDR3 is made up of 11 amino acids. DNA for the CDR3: TGTGCCAGCAGTACCGGGACATCAAAGTACTTC. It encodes CASSTGTSKYF.

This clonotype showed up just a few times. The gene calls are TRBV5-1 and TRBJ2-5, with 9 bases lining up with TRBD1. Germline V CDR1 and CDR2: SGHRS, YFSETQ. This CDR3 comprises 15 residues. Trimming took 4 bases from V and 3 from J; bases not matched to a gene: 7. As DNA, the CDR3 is TGCGCCAGCAGCCCGCCCTGGACAGGGGAAGAGACCCAGTACTTC. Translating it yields CASSPPWTGEETQYF.

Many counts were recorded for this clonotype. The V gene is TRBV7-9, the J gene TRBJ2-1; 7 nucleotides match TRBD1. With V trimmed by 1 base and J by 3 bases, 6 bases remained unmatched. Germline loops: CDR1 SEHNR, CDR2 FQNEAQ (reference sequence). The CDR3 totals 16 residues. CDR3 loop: CASSLGQGSIYNEQFF. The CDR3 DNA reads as TGTGCCAGCAGCTTAGGACAGGGTAGTATCTACAATGAGCAGTTCTTC.

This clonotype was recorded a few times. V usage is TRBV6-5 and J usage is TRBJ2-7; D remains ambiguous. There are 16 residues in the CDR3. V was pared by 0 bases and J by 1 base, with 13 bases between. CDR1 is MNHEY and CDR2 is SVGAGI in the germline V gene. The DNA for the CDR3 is TGTGCCAGCAGTTACTCTCTCGGAGCCGGATCCTACGAGCAGTACTTC. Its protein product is CASSYSLGAGSYEQYF.